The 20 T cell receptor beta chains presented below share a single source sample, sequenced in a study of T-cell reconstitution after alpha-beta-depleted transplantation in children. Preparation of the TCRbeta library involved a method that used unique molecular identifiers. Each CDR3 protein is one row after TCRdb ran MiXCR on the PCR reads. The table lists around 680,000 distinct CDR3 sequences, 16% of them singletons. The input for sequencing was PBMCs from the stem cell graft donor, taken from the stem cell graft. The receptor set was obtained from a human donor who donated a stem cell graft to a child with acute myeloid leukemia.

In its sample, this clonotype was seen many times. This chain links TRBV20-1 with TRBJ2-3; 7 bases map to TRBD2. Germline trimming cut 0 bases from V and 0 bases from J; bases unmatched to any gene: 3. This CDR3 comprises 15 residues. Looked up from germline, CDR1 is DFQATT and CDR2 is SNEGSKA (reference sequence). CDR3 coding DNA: TGCAGTGCTAGAGATGCGCGGGGGAGCACAGATACGCAGTATTTT. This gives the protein CSARDARGSTDTQYF.

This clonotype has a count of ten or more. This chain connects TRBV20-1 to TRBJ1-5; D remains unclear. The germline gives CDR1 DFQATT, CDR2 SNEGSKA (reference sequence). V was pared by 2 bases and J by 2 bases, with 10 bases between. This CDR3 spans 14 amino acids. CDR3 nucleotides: TGCAGTGCTAGAAGTACTGCAGGCAATCAGCCCCAGCATTTT. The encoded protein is CSARSTAGNQPQHF.

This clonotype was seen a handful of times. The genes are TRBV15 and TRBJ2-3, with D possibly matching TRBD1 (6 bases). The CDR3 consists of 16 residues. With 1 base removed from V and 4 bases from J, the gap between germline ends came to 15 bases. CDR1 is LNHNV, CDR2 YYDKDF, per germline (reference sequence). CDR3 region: CATSRASIQGPDTQYF. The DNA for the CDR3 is TGTGCCACCAGCAGAGCTTCCATACAGGGTCCAGATACGCAGTATTTT. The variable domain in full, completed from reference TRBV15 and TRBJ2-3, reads DAMVIQNPRYQVTQFGKPVTLSCSQTLNHNVMYWYQQKSSQAPKLLFHYYDKDFNNEADTPDNFQSRRPNTSFCFLDIRSPGLGDTAMYLCATSRASIQGPDTQYFGPGTRLTVL.

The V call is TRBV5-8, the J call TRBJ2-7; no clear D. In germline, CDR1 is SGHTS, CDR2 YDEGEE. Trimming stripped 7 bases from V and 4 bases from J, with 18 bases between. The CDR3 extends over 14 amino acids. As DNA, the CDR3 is TGTGCCAGCCGCTGGGGTAGAGGAATTTACGAGCAGTACGTC. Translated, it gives CASRWGRGIYEQYV.

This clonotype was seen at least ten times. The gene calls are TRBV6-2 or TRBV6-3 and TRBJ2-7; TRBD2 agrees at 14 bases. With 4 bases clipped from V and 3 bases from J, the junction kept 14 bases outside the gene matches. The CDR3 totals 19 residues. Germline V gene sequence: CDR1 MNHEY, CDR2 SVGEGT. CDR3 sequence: CASSFPGLAGAIHNYEQYF. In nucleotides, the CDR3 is TGTGCCAGCAGTTTTCCGGGACTAGCGGGGGCCATTCATAACTACGAGCAGTACTTC.

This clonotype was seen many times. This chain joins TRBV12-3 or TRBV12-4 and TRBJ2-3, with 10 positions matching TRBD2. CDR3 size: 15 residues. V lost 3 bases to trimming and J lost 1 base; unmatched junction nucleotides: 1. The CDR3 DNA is TGTGCCAGCAGTTTCACTAGCGGGGGCACAGATACGCAGTATTTT. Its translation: CASSFTSGGTDTQYF.

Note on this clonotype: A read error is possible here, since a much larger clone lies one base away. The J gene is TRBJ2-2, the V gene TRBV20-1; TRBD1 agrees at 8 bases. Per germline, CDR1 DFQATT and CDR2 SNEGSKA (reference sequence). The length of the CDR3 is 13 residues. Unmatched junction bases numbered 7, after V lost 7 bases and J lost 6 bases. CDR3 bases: TGCAGTGTTCCGGGACAGGCGTCCGGGGAGCTGTTTTTT. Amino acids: CSVPGQASGELFF.

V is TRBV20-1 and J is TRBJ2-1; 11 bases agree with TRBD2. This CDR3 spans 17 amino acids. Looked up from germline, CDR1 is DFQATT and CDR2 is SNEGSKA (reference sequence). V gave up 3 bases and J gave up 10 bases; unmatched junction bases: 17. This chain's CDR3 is CSASSLAGGLSLGEQFF. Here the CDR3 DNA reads TGCAGTGCTAGCTCGCTAGCGGGGGGTCTTAGCTTAGGCGAGCAGTTCTTC.

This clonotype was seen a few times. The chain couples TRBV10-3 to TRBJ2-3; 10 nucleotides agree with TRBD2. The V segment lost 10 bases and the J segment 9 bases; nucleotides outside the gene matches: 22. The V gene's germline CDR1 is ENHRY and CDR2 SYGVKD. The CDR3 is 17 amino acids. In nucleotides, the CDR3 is TGTGCCACCCGGGGTAGCGGGGGGACCACTCTCAGGGGCACGCAGTATTTT. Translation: CATRGSGGTTLRGTQYF.

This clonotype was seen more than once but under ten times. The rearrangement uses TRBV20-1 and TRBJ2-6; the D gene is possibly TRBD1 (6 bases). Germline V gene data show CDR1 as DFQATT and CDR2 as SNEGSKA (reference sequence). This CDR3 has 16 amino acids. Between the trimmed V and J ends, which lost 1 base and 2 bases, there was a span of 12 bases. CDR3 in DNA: TGCAGTGCTAGAGTGGGGACATTTACTGGGGCCAACGTCCTGACTTTC. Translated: CSARVGTFTGANVLTF.

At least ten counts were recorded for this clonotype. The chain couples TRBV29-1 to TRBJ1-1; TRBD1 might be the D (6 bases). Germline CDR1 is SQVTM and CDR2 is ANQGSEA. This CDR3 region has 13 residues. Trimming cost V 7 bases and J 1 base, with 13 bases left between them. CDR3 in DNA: TGCAGCGCCTTTGCAGGGGAGAACACTGAAGCTTTCTTT. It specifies CSAFAGENTEAFF.

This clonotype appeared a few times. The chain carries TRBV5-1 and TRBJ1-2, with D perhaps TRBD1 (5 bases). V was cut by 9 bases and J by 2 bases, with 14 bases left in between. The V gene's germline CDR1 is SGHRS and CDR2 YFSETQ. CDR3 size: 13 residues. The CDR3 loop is CAIEGPPNYGYTF. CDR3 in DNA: TGCGCCATCGAGGGACCGCCGAACTATGGCTACACCTTC.

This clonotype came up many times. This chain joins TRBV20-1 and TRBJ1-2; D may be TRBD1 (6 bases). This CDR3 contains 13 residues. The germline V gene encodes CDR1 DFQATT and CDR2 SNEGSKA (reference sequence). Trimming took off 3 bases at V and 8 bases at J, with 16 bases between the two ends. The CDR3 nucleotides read TGCAGTGCTAGTTCTTTGGGGGCGCGGGGCTACACCTTC. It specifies CSASSLGARGYTF.

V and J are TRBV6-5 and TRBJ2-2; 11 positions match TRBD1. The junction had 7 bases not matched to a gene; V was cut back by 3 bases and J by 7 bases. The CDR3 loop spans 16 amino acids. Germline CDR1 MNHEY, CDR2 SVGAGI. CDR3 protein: CASSYTGQGAGGELFF. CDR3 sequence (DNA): TGTGCCAGCAGTTATACAGGACAGGGGGCAGGCGGGGAGCTGTTTTTT.

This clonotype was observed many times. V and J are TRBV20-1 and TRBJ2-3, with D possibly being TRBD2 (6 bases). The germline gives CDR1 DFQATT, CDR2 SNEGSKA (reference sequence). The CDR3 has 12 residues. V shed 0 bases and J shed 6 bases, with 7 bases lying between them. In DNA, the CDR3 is TGCAGTGCTAGAGAACGGGGGGATACGCAGTATTTT. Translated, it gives CSARERGDTQYF.

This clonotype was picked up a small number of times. The chain's CDR3 is CASSASLSGTGELFF. For the CDR3, the DNA is TGTGCCAGCAGCGCTAGCCTTTCGGGCACCGGGGAGCTGTTTTTT. The chain couples TRBV9 to TRBJ2-2; TRBD2 is a possible D gene (5 bases). Germline V gene sequence: CDR1 SGDLS, CDR2 YYNGEE. The CDR3 contains 15 residues. V lost 3 bases, J lost 4 bases, and 13 bases lay in between.

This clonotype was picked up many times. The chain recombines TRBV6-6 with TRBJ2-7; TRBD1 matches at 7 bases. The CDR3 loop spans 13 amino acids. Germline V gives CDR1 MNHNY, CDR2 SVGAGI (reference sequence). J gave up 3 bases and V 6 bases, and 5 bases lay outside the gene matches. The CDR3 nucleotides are TGTGCCAGCAGCCCCGGACAGGTCTACGAGCAGTACTTC. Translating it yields CASSPGQVYEQYF.

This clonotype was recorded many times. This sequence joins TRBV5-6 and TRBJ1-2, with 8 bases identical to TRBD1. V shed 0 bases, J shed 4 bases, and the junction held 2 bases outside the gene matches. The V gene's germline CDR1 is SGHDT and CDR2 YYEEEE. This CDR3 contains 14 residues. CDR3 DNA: TGTGCCAGCAGCTTGGACAGGGGGTTCTATGGCTACACCTTC. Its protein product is CASSLDRGFYGYTF.

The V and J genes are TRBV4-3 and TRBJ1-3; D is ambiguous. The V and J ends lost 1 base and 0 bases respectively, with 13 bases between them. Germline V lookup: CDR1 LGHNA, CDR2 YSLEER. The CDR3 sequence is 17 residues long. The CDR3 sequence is CASSQGTGSTSGNTIYF. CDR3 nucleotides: TGCGCCAGCAGCCAAGGAACGGGGAGTACCTCTGGAAACACCATATATTTT.

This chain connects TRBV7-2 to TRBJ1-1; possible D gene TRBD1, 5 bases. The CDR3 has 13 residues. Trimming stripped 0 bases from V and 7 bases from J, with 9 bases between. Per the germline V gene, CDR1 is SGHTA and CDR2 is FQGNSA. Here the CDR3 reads CASSLANGGEAFF. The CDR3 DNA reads TGTGCCAGCAGCTTAGCGAACGGGGGTGAAGCTTTCTTT.